The sequence of this T cell receptor beta chain was determined in a study of shared clonotypes between healthy human individuals. Every donor, a Caucasian adult, lived in Nashville, Tennessee. Germline CDR1 and CDR2: MNHNY and SVGAGI (reference sequence). CDR3 length: 15 residues. V dropped 6 bases and J dropped 1 base, with 14 bases sitting between them. In the source study's methods: ImmunoSEQ junction-only sequences lacked quality scores, so their filtering differed. TCRdb keeps only in-frame clones here, not all; method: immunoSEQ multiplex PCR. V and J calls plus clone size are reproduced from that table; the DNA served to infer D and trimming. The sample includes 2 million to 2.5 million clones, under 97% of them seen just once. Regarding the study as a whole: Non-shared clonotypes had lower generation probabilities than those shared by all four donors. Rarefaction curves obtained for sorted subsets showed sequencing incomplete despite large depth.

Notes on this clone: Its target is unknown.

The source is a young man in good health. This sequence joins TRBV6-6 and TRBJ2-3, with no clear D. Material: naive CD4+ T cells sorted from blood. Sample subset: CD45RA+ positively selected. The CDR3 nucleotides read TGTGCCAGCAGCTCAGGCATTGGCGGCACAGATACGCAGTATTTT. The encoded protein is CASSSGIGGTDTQYF.